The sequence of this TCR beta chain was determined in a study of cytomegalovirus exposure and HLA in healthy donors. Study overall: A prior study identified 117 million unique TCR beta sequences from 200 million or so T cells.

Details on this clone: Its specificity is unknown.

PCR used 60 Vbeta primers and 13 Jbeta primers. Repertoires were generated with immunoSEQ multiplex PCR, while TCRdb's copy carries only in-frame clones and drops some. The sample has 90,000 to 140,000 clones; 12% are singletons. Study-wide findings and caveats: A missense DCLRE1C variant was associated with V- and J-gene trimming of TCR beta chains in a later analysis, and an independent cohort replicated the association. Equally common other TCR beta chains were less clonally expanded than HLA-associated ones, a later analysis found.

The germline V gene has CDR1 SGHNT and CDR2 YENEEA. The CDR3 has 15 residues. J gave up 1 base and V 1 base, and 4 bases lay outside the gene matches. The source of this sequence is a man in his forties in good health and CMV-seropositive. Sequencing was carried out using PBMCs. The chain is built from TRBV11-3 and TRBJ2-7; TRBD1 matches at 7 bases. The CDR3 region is CASSLGPTGSYEQYF. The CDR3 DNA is TGTGCCAGCAGCTTAGGGCCGACAGGGTCCTACGAGCAGTACTTC.